The table lists the clone carrying this T cell receptor (beta chain) with a few counts. This entry comes from a study of blood T cell repertoires in COVID-19. At the level of the study: Collection of acute and convalescent COVID-19 samples took place in the United States, Italy and Spain. PBMCs, B-cell-depleted T cells, or T cells were the source of the cDNA or gDNA that made up the material.

The CDR3 runs to 12 residues. In germline, CDR1 is LGHNA, CDR2 YSLEER. Trimming took 3 bases from V and 8 from J; bases not matched to a gene: 0. Repertoires were generated with immunoSEQ multiplex PCR, while TCRdb's copy carries only in-frame clones and drops some. The sample records 250,000 to 350,000 clones, about nine tenths being singletons. The source is a woman between 45 and 65 years old who had recovered from COVID-19. Sequenced: peripheral blood. The chain employs TRBV4-3 and TRBJ1-1; 10 bases fit TRBD1. CDR3 bases: TGCGCCAGCAGCCAGGGACAGGGGGAAGCTTTCTTT. Protein product: CASSQGQGEAFF.